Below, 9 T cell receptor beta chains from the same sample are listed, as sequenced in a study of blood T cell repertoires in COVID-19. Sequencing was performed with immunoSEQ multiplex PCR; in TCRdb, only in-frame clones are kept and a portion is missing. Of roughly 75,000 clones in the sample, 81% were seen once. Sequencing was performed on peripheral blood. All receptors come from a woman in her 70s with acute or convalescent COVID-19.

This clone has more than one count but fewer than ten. The CDR3 sequence: CASSPRLAVYNEQFF. DNA of the CDR3: TGTGCCAGCAGCCCCCGACTAGCGGTATACAATGAGCAGTTCTTC. This rearrangement joins TRBV13 to TRBJ2-1; 9 positions agree with TRBD2. V lost 5 bases, J lost 4 bases, and 6 bases stayed unmatched. CDR1 is PRHDT, CDR2 FYEKMQ, per germline (reference sequence). The CDR3 runs to 15 residues.

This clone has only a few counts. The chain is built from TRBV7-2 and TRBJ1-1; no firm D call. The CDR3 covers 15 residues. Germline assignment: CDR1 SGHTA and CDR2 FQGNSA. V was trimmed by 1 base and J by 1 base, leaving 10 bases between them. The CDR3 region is CASSLVWSPNTEAFF. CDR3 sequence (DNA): TGTGCCAGCAGCTTAGTTTGGAGCCCGAACACTGAAGCTTTCTTT.

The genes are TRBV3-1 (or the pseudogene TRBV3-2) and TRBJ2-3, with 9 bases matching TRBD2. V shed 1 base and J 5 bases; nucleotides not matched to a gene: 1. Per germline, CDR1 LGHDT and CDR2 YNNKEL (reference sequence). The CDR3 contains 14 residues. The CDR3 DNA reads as TGTGCCAGCAGCCAAGGCGGGAGGGGAGATACGCAGTATTTT. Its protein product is CASSQGGRGDTQYF.

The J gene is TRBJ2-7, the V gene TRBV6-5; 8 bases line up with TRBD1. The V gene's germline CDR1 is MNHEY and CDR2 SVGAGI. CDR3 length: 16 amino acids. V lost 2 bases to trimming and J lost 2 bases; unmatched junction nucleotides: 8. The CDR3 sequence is CASSYRQGLLPYEQYF. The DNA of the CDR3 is TGTGCCAGCAGTTACCGACAGGGGCTATTGCCCTACGAGCAGTACTTC.

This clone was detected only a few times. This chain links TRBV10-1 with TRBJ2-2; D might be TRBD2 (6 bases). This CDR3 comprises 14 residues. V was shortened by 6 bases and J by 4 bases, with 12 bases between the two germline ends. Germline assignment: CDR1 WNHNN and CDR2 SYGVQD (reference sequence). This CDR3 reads CASSGTRVTGELFF. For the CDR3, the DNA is TGCGCCAGCAGCGGGACTCGAGTCACCGGGGAGCTGTTTTTT.

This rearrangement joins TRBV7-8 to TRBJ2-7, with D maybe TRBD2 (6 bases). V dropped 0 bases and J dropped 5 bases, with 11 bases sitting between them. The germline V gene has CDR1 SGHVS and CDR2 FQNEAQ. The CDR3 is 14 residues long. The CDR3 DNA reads TGTGCCAGCAGCTTAGCCCCCTGGGGGGACGAGCAGTACTTC. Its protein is CASSLAPWGDEQYF.

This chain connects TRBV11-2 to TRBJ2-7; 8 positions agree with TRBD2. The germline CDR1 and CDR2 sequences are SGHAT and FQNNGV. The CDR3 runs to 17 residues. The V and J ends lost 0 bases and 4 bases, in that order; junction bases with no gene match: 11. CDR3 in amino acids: CASSLDPPGGVGYEQYF. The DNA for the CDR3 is TGTGCCAGCAGCTTAGACCCCCCGGGGGGGGTTGGATACGAGCAGTACTTC.

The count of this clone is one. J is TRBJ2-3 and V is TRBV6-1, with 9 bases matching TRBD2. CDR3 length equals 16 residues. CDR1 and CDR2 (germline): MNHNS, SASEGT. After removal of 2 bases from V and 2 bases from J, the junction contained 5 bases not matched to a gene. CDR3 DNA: TGTGCCAGCAGTGAATCTTTAGCGGGGGACACAGATACGCAGTATTTT. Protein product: CASSESLAGDTDTQYF.

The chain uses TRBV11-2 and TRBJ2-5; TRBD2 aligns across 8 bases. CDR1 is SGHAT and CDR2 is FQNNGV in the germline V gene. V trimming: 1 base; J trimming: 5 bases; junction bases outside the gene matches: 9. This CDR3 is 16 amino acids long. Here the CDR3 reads CASSLVAGGGGETQYF. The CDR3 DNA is TGTGCCAGCAGCTTAGTTGCGGGGGGCGGTGGGGAGACCCAGTACTTC.